These 20 T cell receptor beta chains share one sample of origin, sequenced in a study of T cell responses to AZD1222 COVID-19 vaccine. The method was immunoSEQ multiplex PCR; TCRdb's version includes in-frame clones alone and lacks a portion of them. The sample includes about 140,000 clones, 85% to 90% seen only once; the top ten take about 5.5%. The input for sequencing was peripheral blood, taken on day 0 of AZD1222 vaccination. These receptors all stem from an adult in good health.

The chain carries TRBV29-1 and TRBJ2-2; D is perhaps TRBD1 or TRBD2 (5 bases each). The ends were cut back, 0 bases at V and 3 bases at J, with 11 bases in the middle. This CDR3 contains 15 residues. Germline assignment: CDR1 SQVTM and CDR2 ANQGSEA. CDR3 region: CSVEDQGTYTGELFF. The DNA of the CDR3 is TGCAGCGTTGAAGACCAAGGGACCTACACCGGGGAGCTGTTTTTT.

The chain combines TRBV5-4 with TRBJ2-7; tentatively, D is TRBD1 or TRBD2 (5 bases each). Trimming took off 1 base at V and 3 bases at J, with 20 bases between the two ends. This CDR3 region has 17 residues. From germline, CDR1 is SGHNT and CDR2 YYREEE (reference sequence). The CDR3 bases are TGTGCCAGCAGCTTGAGGCCTTTGGGGGAGCCGATCTACGAGCAGTACTTC. This gives the protein CASSLRPLGEPIYEQYF.

As concerns this clone: Relative to the germline gene, one junction end is altered; a read error may explain this. The rearrangement joins TRBV7-3 to TRBJ2-5, with 7 bases that match TRBD2. The CDR3 sequence is 15 residues long. The germline CDR1 and CDR2 sequences are SGHTA and FQGTGA. Written as DNA, the CDR3 is TGTGCCAGCAGCATAACGGGAGGTAGTGGGGAGACCCAGTACTTC. Its translation: CASSITGGSGETQYF.

The chain recombines TRBV29-1 with TRBJ1-1; 7 positions match TRBD1. V lost 6 bases to trimming and J lost 4 bases; unmatched junction nucleotides: 5. CDR1 is SQVTM, CDR2 ANQGSEA, per germline. This CDR3 spans 12 amino acids. The CDR3 DNA reads TGCAGCGTCTCAGGGGGGGGCACTGAAGCTTTCTTT. It yields the protein CSVSGGGTEAFF.

The V call is TRBV4-1, the J call TRBJ2-7; D possibly corresponds to TRBD1 (5 bases). This CDR3 has 14 amino acids. Germline loops: CDR1 MGHRA, CDR2 YSYEKL. Deletions cut 0 bases from V and 4 bases from J, with 10 bases between. As DNA, the CDR3 is TGCGCCAGCAGCCAAGAAACAGGCCAGTACGAGCAGTACTTC. Translating it yields CASSQETGQYEQYF.

The gene calls are TRBV4-3 and TRBJ1-2, with TRBD1 as a possible D gene (5 bases). The CDR3 consists of 16 residues. Germline CDR1 is LGHNA and CDR2 is YSLEER. V lost 4 bases and J 6 bases, leaving 21 bases between the germline ends. The CDR3, as DNA: TGCGCCAGCAGCCTTGGCCCGGGCCCCGGGGACGATGGCTACACCTTC. It is translated as CASSLGPGPGDDGYTF.

The gene calls are TRBV7-9 and TRBJ1-2; D is possibly TRBD1 (5 bases). Germline CDR1 and CDR2: SEHNR and FQNEAQ (reference sequence). The CDR3 has 15 amino acids. Trimming stripped 5 bases from V and 8 bases from J, with 21 bases between. The CDR3 nucleotides read TGTGCCAGCAGCCATAACCTAGGGGCAGTGGGGGGCTACACCTTC. It is translated as CASSHNLGAVGGYTF.

V gene TRBV9 combines with J gene TRBJ2-1; either TRBD1 or TRBD2 may fit D (5 bases each). V was pared by 0 bases and J by 9 bases, with 19 bases between. The CDR3 extends over 16 amino acids. Germline V gene sequence: CDR1 SGDLS, CDR2 YYNGEE. CDR3 nucleotides: TGTGCCAGCAGCGTAGCGGGACGGGTGGTTAACGGTGAGCAGTTCTTC. Amino acids: CASSVAGRVVNGEQFF.

This sequence joins TRBV6-2 or TRBV6-3 and TRBJ1-1, with 9 nucleotides matching TRBD1. Germline trimming cut 2 bases from V and 0 bases from J; bases unmatched to any gene: 10. There are 18 residues in the CDR3. Germline V CDR1 and CDR2: MNHEY, SVGEGT. The CDR3 region is CASSYAATGGKLNTEAFF. The CDR3 DNA follows: TGTGCCAGCAGTTACGCCGCAACAGGGGGCAAATTGAACACTGAAGCTTTCTTT.

This chain joins TRBV28 and TRBJ2-5, with D possibly being TRBD1 (6 bases). The CDR3 covers 17 residues. Germline CDR1 MDHEN, CDR2 SYDVKM. Trimming took 5 bases from V and 7 from J, leaving 26 bases between them. The chain's CDR3 is CASSPIFTGSGGGTQYF. The CDR3 DNA follows: TGTGCCAGCAGTCCAATATTTACAGGGTCAGGCGGCGGGACCCAGTACTTC.

About this clone: At one end the junction does not follow the germline gene, possibly because of a read error. V and J are TRBV7-9 and TRBJ2-2; the D is unclear. There are 17 residues in the CDR3. The germline gives CDR1 SEHNR, CDR2 FQNEAQ (reference sequence). CDR3 coding DNA: TGTGCCAGCAGCTTAACTAAGCTCGGGCAGAACGCCGGGGAGCTGTTTTTT. This sequence encodes CASSLTKLGQNAGELFF.

The V and J genes are TRBV21-1 and TRBJ2-7; the D call in the table, TRBD2, was not verified against the DNA. TRBV21-1 is assigned pseudogene status. The CDR3 sequence is 14 residues long. The CDR3 loop reads CASSKFPGYYEQYF. The CDR3 DNA follows: TGTGCCAGCAGCAAATTCCCGGGTTACTACGAGCAGTACTTC.

The CDR3 DNA reads as TGTGCCAGCAGCTTGTGGGACAGGGACGATCAGCCCCAGCATTTT. It is translated as CASSLWDRDDQPQHF. V and J are TRBV5-5 and TRBJ1-5; 9 bases agree with TRBD1. The V gene's germline CDR1 is SGHKS and CDR2 YYEKEE (reference sequence). V was pared by 1 base and J by 5 bases, with 4 bases of the junction left unmatched. The length of the CDR3 is 15 residues. Variable domain in full (rest from reference TRBV5-5 and TRBJ1-5): DAGVTQSPTHLIKTRGQQVTLRCSPISGHKSVSWYQQVLGQGPQFIFQYYEKEERGRGNFPDRFSARQFPNYSSELNVNALLLGDSALYLCASSLWDRDDQPQHFGDGTRLSIL.

The chain recombines TRBV27 with TRBJ2-1; a weak D match, TRBD2 (6 bases). V was shortened by 4 bases and J by 5 bases, with 18 bases between the two germline ends. The germline gives CDR1 MNHEY, CDR2 SMNVEV (reference sequence). The CDR3 is 16 amino acids. The CDR3 protein is CASSSSQRVVHNEQFF. Written as DNA, the CDR3 is TGTGCCAGCAGTTCATCCCAGCGGGTAGTTCACAATGAGCAGTTCTTC.

The chain recombines TRBV4-3 with TRBJ1-1; a possible D gene is TRBD1 (6 bases). V dropped 3 bases and J dropped 5 bases, with 16 bases sitting between them. Germline loops: CDR1 LGHNA, CDR2 YSLEER. This CDR3 comprises 15 residues. CDR3 protein: CASSQSPQGRTEAFF. CDR3 bases: TGCGCCAGCAGCCAGTCCCCACAGGGCAGGACTGAAGCTTTCTTT.

The CDR3 DNA reads as TGTGCCTGGAGTGTAGTATGGAGGGCCGGAGGAAACACCATATATTTT. Translation: CAWSVVWRAGGNTIYF. V gene TRBV30 combines with J gene TRBJ1-3, with no clear D. The germline gives CDR1 GTSNPN, CDR2 SVGIG (reference sequence). The CDR3 covers 16 residues. V gave up 0 bases and J gave up 4 bases, with 16 bases separating them.

The V and J genes are TRBV10-1 and TRBJ2-1, with TRBD2 as a possible D gene (6 bases). CDR3 length: 17 amino acids. The germline CDR1 and CDR2 sequences are WNHNN and SYGVQD (reference sequence). Trimming took 6 bases from V and 5 from J, leaving 23 bases between them. CDR3 protein: CASSREPLSIDDNEQFF. In DNA form, the CDR3 reads TGCGCCAGCAGCCGGGAGCCTTTATCTATTGACGACAATGAGCAGTTCTTC.

The rearrangement uses TRBV3-1 (or the pseudogene TRBV3-2) and TRBJ1-1; 8 nucleotides align to TRBD1. Germline-derived CDR1 and CDR2 are LGHDT and YNNKEL (reference sequence). This CDR3 spans 16 amino acids. V lost 2 bases and J lost 5; bases outside the gene matches: 10. DNA of the CDR3: TGTGCCAGCAGCCAACACCCAGGGGGCCCTTATACTGAAGCTTTCTTT. This translates into CASSQHPGGPYTEAFF.

Worth noting for this clone: Other DNA sequences in the sample encode the same CDR3. J is TRBJ2-7 and V is TRBV7-2; TRBD2 matches 9 bases. The CDR3 is made up of 14 amino acids. The germline gives CDR1 SGHTA, CDR2 FQGNSA. V lost 1 base and J lost 5; bases outside the gene matches: 3. The CDR3, as DNA: TGTGCCAGCAGCTTAGTAGCGGGAGCCAACGAGCAGTACTTC. It encodes CASSLVAGANEQYF.

The CDR3 bases are TGTGCCTGGGGGCAGGGGGCCTATAATTCACCCCTCCACTTT. Protein sequence: CAWGQGAYNSPLHF. The genes are TRBV30 and TRBJ1-6; 7 nucleotides align to TRBD1. The length of the CDR3 is 14 residues. Germline loops: CDR1 GTSNPN, CDR2 SVGIG (reference sequence). V dropped 5 bases and J dropped 2; count of bases not matched to a gene: 3.